This T cell receptor (beta chain) emerged from a study of beta chain features in type 1 diabetes. With respect to this clone: Antigen: not known.

The CDR3 is 16 residues long. With 4 bases clipped from V and 7 bases from J, the junction kept 8 bases outside the gene matches. The germline gives CDR1 SEHNR, CDR2 FQNEAQ (reference sequence). cDNA synthesis used the whole RNA isolate, giving expressed TCRB sequences. Profiling relied on immunoSEQ multiplex PCR, and the TCRdb table lists in-frame clones only, not all of them. Of 300,000 to 400,000 clones in the sample, roughly 12% were seen once. Regarding the study as a whole: PCR could preferentially amplify shorter templates, alike in patients and controls. Type 1 diabetes patients had TCRB CDR3s that were shorter (moderately but significantly so) in all four CD4+ subsets. High TCR expression in some cells could lead to their over-representation in cDNA sequencing. Sampled from patients, naive, central memory and Treg TCRB repertoires appeared more similar than those sampled from healthy donors.

The rearrangement links TRBV7-9 to TRBJ2-1; 12 bases are a match to TRBD2. The TCR was taken from a young man in good health. Material: naive CD4+ T cells from blood. CDR3 amino acids: CASSSWRTSGTNEQFF. The DNA of the CDR3 is TGTGCCAGCAGCTCCTGGCGGACTAGCGGGACAAATGAGCAGTTCTTC.